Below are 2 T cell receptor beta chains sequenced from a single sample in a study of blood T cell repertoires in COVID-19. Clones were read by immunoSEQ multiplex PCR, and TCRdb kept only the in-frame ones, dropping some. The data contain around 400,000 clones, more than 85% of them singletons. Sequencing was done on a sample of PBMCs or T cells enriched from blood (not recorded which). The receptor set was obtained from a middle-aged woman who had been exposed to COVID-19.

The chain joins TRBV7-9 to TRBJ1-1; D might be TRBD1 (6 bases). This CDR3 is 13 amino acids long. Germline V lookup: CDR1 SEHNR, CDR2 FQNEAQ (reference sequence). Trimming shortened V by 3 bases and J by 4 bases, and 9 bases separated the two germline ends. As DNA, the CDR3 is TGTGCCAGCAGCTTCAGGGGCGGCACTGAAGCTTTCTTT. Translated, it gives CASSFRGGTEAFF.

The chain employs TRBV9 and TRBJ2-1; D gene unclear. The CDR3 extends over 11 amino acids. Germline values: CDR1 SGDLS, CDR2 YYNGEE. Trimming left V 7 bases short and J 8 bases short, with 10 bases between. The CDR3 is CASSRGDEQFF. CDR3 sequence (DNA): TGTGCCAGCTCACGAGGCGATGAGCAGTTCTTC.